This T cell receptor beta chain was sequenced during a study of cytomegalovirus exposure and HLA in healthy donors. CDR3 length: 17 residues. V gave up 3 bases and J gave up 4 bases; unmatched junction bases: 11. Germline CDR1 is LNHDA and CDR2 is SQIVND (reference sequence). PCR employed 60 Vbeta and 13 Jbeta primers. This table comes from immunoSEQ multiplex PCR, and its TCRdb copy is limited to in-frame clones, with some not included. This sample has some 100,000 clones, with 76% found just once. This rearrangement joins TRBV19 to TRBJ2-2; 7 bases are shared with TRBD1. This receptor was identified in a woman aged 45-60 years in good health and CMV-seropositive. Sequencing was performed on PBMCs. The CDR3 protein is CASSMSRGIWGTGELFF. The CDR3 DNA follows: TGTGCCAGTAGTATGTCCAGGGGGATATGGGGCACCGGGGAGCTGTTTTTT.